One sample yielded the 3 T cell receptor beta chains listed below, sequenced in a study of CD8 T cells in ankylosing spondylitis. Via MiXCR, TCRdb re-called the 5' RACE reads, giving one row per CDR3 protein. The top ten clones hold approximately 3.5% of a sample with around 490,000 distinct CDR3 sequences, roughly 5.2% of them seen once. These receptors have no known antigen. Study observations and caveats: For ankylosing spondylitis blood, a TCR beta motif of 7 to 9 highly homologous variants appeared characteristic.

Input material: blood, either unsorted or a sorted T cell fraction (not recorded which). The receptors come from a male donor with ankylosing spondylitis.

This clonotype was observed many times. V and J are TRBV27 and TRBJ2-1; 10 bases are shared with TRBD2. The CDR3 has 15 amino acids. Germline CDR1 and CDR2: MNHEY and SMNVEV (reference sequence). V shed 5 bases and J 8 bases; nucleotides not matched to a gene: 9. The CDR3 spells CASSHSSGSSDEQFF. CDR3 coding DNA: TGTGCCAGCAGTCACTCTAGCGGGAGTAGTGATGAGCAGTTCTTC.

In its sample, this clonotype was seen many times. The chain is built from TRBV9 and TRBJ1-1; D call uncertain. V was clipped by 4 bases and J by 1 base, with 20 bases between them. CDR1 is SGDLS, CDR2 YYNGEE, per germline. The CDR3 loop spans 17 amino acids. CDR3: CASSPHGSVPSNTEAFF. Here the CDR3 DNA reads TGTGCCAGCAGCCCCCATGGGTCAGTCCCCTCGAACACTGAAGCTTTCTTT. Variable domain in full (rest from reference TRBV9 and TRBJ1-1): DSGVTQTPKHLITATGQRVTLRCSPRSGDLSVYWYQQSLDQGLQFLIQYYNGEERAKGNILERFSAQQFPDLHSELNLSSLELGDSALYFCASSPHGSVPSNTEAFFGQGTRLTVV.

This clonotype was observed many times. V usage is TRBV4-2 and J usage is TRBJ1-5; no reliable D call. Trimming stripped 0 bases from V and 2 bases from J, with 8 bases between. In germline, CDR1 is LGHNA, CDR2 YNFKEQ. This CDR3 spans 15 amino acids. CDR3 sequence reads: CASSQDLRGNQPQHF. CDR3 coding DNA: TGTGCCAGCAGCCAAGACCTCCGGGGCAATCAGCCCCAGCATTTT.